Each of the 27 T cell receptor beta chains below was sequenced from the same sample in a study of control samples from healthy donors and cancer patients. Generated by immunoSEQ multiplex PCR, the TCRdb table keeps only in-frame clones and is missing some. The top ten hold less than 8.5% of the sample, which has about 85,000 clones, roughly nine tenths seen once. The sequenced sample consisted of blood. The receptors stem from a woman between 55 and 75 years old in good health.

The chain combines TRBV7-9 with TRBJ1-2, with unresolved D. Per germline, CDR1 SEHNR and CDR2 FQNEAQ (reference sequence). CDR3 length: 14 residues. Trimming left V 5 bases short and J 0 bases short, with 10 bases between. CDR3 sequence: CASSESSTNYGYTF. CDR3 sequence (DNA): TGTGCCAGCAGCGAGTCCAGCACTAACTATGGCTACACCTTC.

The chain is built from TRBV28 and TRBJ2-1, with D perhaps TRBD1 (6 bases). The CDR3 is made up of 15 amino acids. CDR1 MDHEN and CDR2 SYDVKM come from the germline V gene. V shed 10 bases and J shed 5 bases, with 21 bases lying between them. Written as DNA, the CDR3 is TGTGCCACCACAATCTGGGCAGGGGACGACAATGAGCAGTTCTTC. This translates into CATTIWAGDDNEQFF.

The rearrangement uses TRBV7-6 and TRBJ2-1, with TRBD2 as a possible D gene (5 bases). There are 16 residues in the CDR3. V was pared by 3 bases and J by 4 bases, with 16 bases between. Germline V gene data show CDR1 as SGHVS and CDR2 as FNYEAQ. The CDR3 here is CASSLIGGSGYNEQFF. DNA of the CDR3: TGTGCCAGCAGCTTGATAGGAGGTTCTGGATACAATGAGCAGTTCTTC. Combining the CDR3 with reference TRBV7-6 and TRBJ2-1 gives the whole variable domain GAGVSQSPRYKVTKRGQDVALRCDPISGHVSLYWYRQALGQGPEFLTYFNYEAQQDKSGLPNDRFSAERPEGSISTLTIQRTEQRDSAMYRCASSLIGGSGYNEQFFGPGTRLTVL.

The sample holds a few counts of this clone. The CDR3 protein is CSVNKTPGLSVGYTF. Here the CDR3 DNA reads TGCAGCGTCAATAAAACCCCCGGACTATCAGTGGGCTACACCTTC. This chain uses TRBV29-1 with TRBJ1-2; D is uncertain. The CDR3 covers 15 residues. CDR1 and CDR2 from the germline V gene are SQVTM and ANQGSEA. Trimming stripped 6 bases from V and 8 bases from J, with 25 bases between. Variable domain in full (rest from reference TRBV29-1 and TRBJ1-2): SAVISQKPSRDICQRGTSLTIQCQVDSQVTMMFWYRQQPGQSLTLIATANQGSEATYESGFVIDKFPISRPNLTFSTLTVSNMSPEDSSIYLCSVNKTPGLSVGYTFGSGTRLTVV.

CDR3 amino acids: CASSYSRVIGELFF. The CDR3 region has the DNA TGTGCCAGCAGTTACTCCCGTGTCATCGGGGAGCTGTTTTTT. The chain carries TRBV6-5 and TRBJ2-2; D gene ambiguous. This CDR3 contains 14 residues. V gave up 0 bases and J gave up 7 bases, with 9 bases separating them. The germline gives CDR1 MNHEY, CDR2 SVGAGI.

The J gene is TRBJ2-7, the V gene TRBV5-1; 7 nucleotides align to TRBD1. Germline V gives CDR1 SGHRS, CDR2 YFSETQ. The J segment lost 5 bases and the V segment lost 4 bases, leaving 12 bases of the junction unmatched. CDR3 length equals 15 residues. The CDR3 protein is CASSIGAPGGDEQYF. The CDR3 DNA reads as TGCGCCAGCAGCATCGGGGCCCCAGGGGGTGACGAGCAGTACTTC.

This chain joins TRBV4-3 and TRBJ1-2; a weak D match, TRBD1 (5 bases). V was cut by 4 bases and J by 2 bases, with 11 bases left in between. The CDR3 runs 14 residues. In germline, CDR1 is LGHNA, CDR2 YSLEER. Here the CDR3 DNA reads TGCGCCAGCAGCCGTGGGGAGGGGAACTATGGCTACACCTTC. Translated, it gives CASSRGEGNYGYTF.

J is TRBJ1-2 and V is TRBV5-6; D unclear. The CDR3 runs 13 residues. In germline, CDR1 is SGHDT, CDR2 YYEEEE. V was trimmed by 0 bases and J by 7 bases, leaving 10 bases between them. The CDR3, as DNA: TGTGCCAGCAGCTTGGCGAACCGAGGTGGCTACACCTTC. Its protein product is CASSLANRGGYTF.

The V and J genes are TRBV19 and TRBJ2-7; either TRBD1 or TRBD2 may fit D (5 bases each). Germline CDR1 is LNHDA and CDR2 is SQIVND (reference sequence). There are 14 residues in the CDR3. Trimming removed 5 bases at V and 7 bases at J, with 18 bases between. This CDR3 is CASSESGAPLEQYF. CDR3 nucleotide sequence: TGTGCCAGTAGTGAATCCGGGGCGCCCCTGGAGCAGTACTTC.

This chain uses TRBV4-3 with TRBJ2-7; D remains ambiguous. The CDR3 spans 14 residues. CDR1 is LGHNA and CDR2 is YSLEER in the germline V gene. The V gene lost 0 bases and the J gene lost 0 bases, with 6 bases spanning the gap. This CDR3 reads CASSQEAGSYEQYF. The DNA of the CDR3 is TGCGCCAGCAGCCAAGAGGCAGGCTCCTACGAGCAGTACTTC.

This clone was picked up one time. The rearrangement joins TRBV19 to TRBJ1-5, with D unclear. The germline V gene encodes CDR1 LNHDA and CDR2 SQIVND (reference sequence). The CDR3 runs to 12 residues. The germline V and J ends were trimmed by 10 bases and 7 bases, with 14 bases remaining between them. CDR3 loop: CATRQPRQPQHF. The CDR3 nucleotides are TGTGCCACCCGCCAGCCTAGACAGCCCCAGCATTTT.

The V and J genes are TRBV29-1 and TRBJ1-1; maybe TRBD1 (5 bases). The CDR3 loop spans 15 amino acids. Trimming took off 6 bases at V and 0 bases at J, with 17 bases between the two ends. Germline V lookup: CDR1 SQVTM, CDR2 ANQGSEA. This chain's CDR3 is CSVGPGWGMNTEAFF. The CDR3 DNA reads TGCAGCGTGGGCCCCGGTTGGGGGATGAACACTGAAGCTTTCTTT.

The chain uses TRBV5-1 and TRBJ2-3, with D possibly matching TRBD2 (7 bases). Trimming shortened V by 2 bases and J by 2 bases, and 9 bases separated the two germline ends. This CDR3 comprises 14 residues. Germline loops: CDR1 SGHRS, CDR2 YFSETQ. The CDR3 sequence: CASSFGGLTDTQYF. DNA for the CDR3: TGCGCCAGCAGCTTCGGGGGGCTCACAGATACGCAGTATTTT.

The J gene is TRBJ1-1, the V gene TRBV4-2, with a weak D call TRBD1 (6 bases). The ends were cut back, 0 bases at V and 3 bases at J, with 14 bases in the middle. The CDR3 length is 16 residues. Germline CDR1 reads LGHNA; CDR2 reads YNFKEQ. CDR3 sequence (DNA): TGTGCCAGCAGCCAAGATTTCGTCGGGGGCTACACTGAAGCTTTCTTT. Translation: CASSQDFVGGYTEAFF.

The table lists this clone with a count of one. V usage is TRBV2 and J usage is TRBJ2-7, with D uncertain. CDR3 size: 11 residues. Trimming stripped 8 bases from V and 0 bases from J, with 5 bases between. The germline CDR1 and CDR2 sequences are SNHLY and FYNNEI. The CDR3, as DNA: TGTGCCAGCGGTTCCTCCTACGAGCAGTACTTC. Its protein product is CASGSSYEQYF. Combining the CDR3 with reference TRBV2 and TRBJ2-7 gives the whole variable domain EPEVTQTPSHQVTQMGQEVILRCVPISNHLYFYWYRQILGQKVEFLVSFYNNEISEKSEIFDDQFSVERPDGSNFTLKIRSTKLEDSAMYFCASGSSYEQYFGPGTRLTVT.

The genes are TRBV4-1 and TRBJ1-6; D is ambiguous. V was pared by 4 bases and J by 6 bases, with 10 bases between. From germline, CDR1 is MGHRA and CDR2 YSYEKL. CDR3 size: 14 residues. The CDR3 DNA sequence: TGCGCCAGCAGCCCCTCTCCCATTAATTCACCCCTCCACTTT. Translating gives CASSPSPINSPLHF.

The gene calls are TRBV5-1 and TRBJ1-4; tentatively, D is TRBD1 (6 bases). Trimming stripped 5 bases from V and 4 bases from J, with 12 bases between. The CDR3 covers 14 residues. Germline CDR1 SGHRS, CDR2 YFSETQ. This CDR3 reads CASRPQGGNEKLFF. DNA of the CDR3: TGCGCCAGCAGACCACAGGGTGGTAATGAAAAACTGTTTTTT.

V usage is TRBV7-9 and J usage is TRBJ2-7; D gene unclear. V dropped 4 bases and J dropped 0 bases, with 10 bases sitting between them. This CDR3 region has 14 residues. In germline, CDR1 is SEHNR, CDR2 FQNEAQ (reference sequence). The CDR3: CASSSAYLSYEQYF. CDR3 nucleotide sequence: TGTGCCAGCAGCTCCGCGTACCTCTCCTACGAGCAGTACTTC.

This clone was detected only once. The V call is TRBV4-2, the J call TRBJ2-7, with 9 bases aligning to TRBD1. The CDR3 length is 16 residues. V lost 4 bases, J lost 3 bases, and 10 bases stayed unmatched. Germline V gene sequence: CDR1 LGHNA, CDR2 YNFKEQ. This CDR3 reads CASSPQTGGRSYEQYF. In DNA, the CDR3 is TGTGCCAGCAGCCCACAAACAGGGGGCCGAAGCTACGAGCAGTACTTC.

This chain joins TRBV4-3 and TRBJ2-7; 9 bases are a match to TRBD2. The CDR3 runs to 18 residues. Per the germline V gene, CDR1 is LGHNA and CDR2 is YSLEER. The V segment lost 3 bases and the J segment 3 bases; nucleotides outside the gene matches: 15. The CDR3 loop reads CASSHQTGAGGPDYEQYF. CDR3 nucleotides: TGCGCCAGCAGCCACCAAACAGGGGCGGGAGGGCCAGACTACGAGCAGTACTTC.

The rearrangement links TRBV18 to TRBJ1-5; D gene unclear. CDR1 KGHSH and CDR2 LQKENI come from the germline V gene. V gave up 3 bases and J gave up 5 bases, with 8 bases separating them. The CDR3 is 13 amino acids. For the CDR3, the DNA is TGTGCCAGCTCACCTGGCTTAGATCAGCCCCAGCATTTT. This translates into CASSPGLDQPQHF.

This chain links TRBV6-5 with TRBJ2-1; D perhaps matches TRBD1 (6 bases). Germline V lookup: CDR1 MNHEY, CDR2 SVGAGI. V was trimmed by 0 bases and J by 12 bases, leaving 15 bases between them. The CDR3 has 14 residues. This chain's CDR3 is CASSYSRGGAGQFF. The CDR3 DNA reads as TGTGCCAGCAGTTACTCCCGTGGGGGCGCCGGGCAGTTCTTC.

The rearrangement links TRBV4-1 to TRBJ2-7; TRBD2 might be the D (5 bases). Between the trimmed V and J ends, which lost 4 bases and 2 bases, there was a span of 9 bases. The CDR3 consists of 13 residues. Germline V CDR1 and CDR2: MGHRA, YSYEKL. The CDR3 DNA follows: TGCGCCAGCAGCCTCGGGGATGCCTACGAGCAGTACTTC. It specifies CASSLGDAYEQYF.

The chain couples TRBV4-1 to TRBJ2-7; D unclear. The CDR3 runs to 11 residues. Trimming took off 0 bases at V and 7 bases at J, with 4 bases between the two ends. The germline V gene encodes CDR1 MGHRA and CDR2 YSYEKL. The CDR3 nucleotides are TGCGCCAGCAGCCAAGAAGGAGAGCAGTACTTC. Its translation is CASSQEGEQYF.

The chain has TRBV5-1 and TRBJ1-5; no clear D. Germline V gives CDR1 SGHRS, CDR2 YFSETQ. The V end lost 0 bases, the J end lost 3 bases, and 7 bases lay between the germline ends. The CDR3 runs 14 residues. CDR3 nucleotides: TGCGCCAGCAGCTTGGAAGGGTTCAATCAGCCCCAGCATTTT. Translated, it gives CASSLEGFNQPQHF.

The chain couples TRBV5-1 to TRBJ1-1; D gene ambiguous. Between the trimmed V and J ends, which lost 3 bases and 5 bases, there was a span of 14 bases. Germline assignment: CDR1 SGHRS and CDR2 YFSETQ. This CDR3 is 14 amino acids long. CDR3 sequence: CASSYRIGGTEAFF. The CDR3 DNA sequence: TGCGCCAGCAGCTATAGAATAGGAGGTACTGAAGCTTTCTTT.

The chain is built from TRBV19 and TRBJ1-5; D is ambiguous. The CDR3 sequence is 14 residues long. Germline CDR1 LNHDA, CDR2 SQIVND (reference sequence). Trimming stripped 3 bases from V and 5 bases from J, with 11 bases between. The CDR3 region is CASSMGGLDQPQHF. The CDR3 region has the DNA TGTGCCAGTAGTATGGGAGGGTTGGATCAGCCCCAGCATTTT. The variable domain in full, completed from reference TRBV19 and TRBJ1-5, reads DGGITQSPKYLFRKEGQNVTLSCEQNLNHDAMYWYRQDPGQGLRLIYYSQIVNDFQKGDIAEGYSVSREKKESFPLTVTSAQKNPTAFYLCASSMGGLDQPQHFGDGTRLSIL.